This entry lists 16 T cell receptor beta chains sequenced from one sample in a study of cytomegalovirus exposure and HLA in healthy donors. The PCR was carried out with 60 Vbeta primers and 13 Jbeta primers. Using immunoSEQ multiplex PCR, the repertoire was profiled, and TCRdb retains in-frame clones only, with some absent. This sample has 200,000 to 250,000 clones, with around 80% found just once. The sequenced sample was PBMCs. These TCRs come from a woman aged 60-75 years in good health and CMV-seropositive.

V usage is TRBV9 and J usage is TRBJ2-1; TRBD1 matches 8 bases. J gave up 4 bases and V 0 bases, and 3 bases lay outside the gene matches. The germline V gene encodes CDR1 SGDLS and CDR2 YYNGEE. The CDR3 sequence is 15 residues long. CDR3 in DNA: TGTGCCAGCAGCGTAGGGACAGGGTCATACAATGAGCAGTTCTTC. Its translation: CASSVGTGSYNEQFF. The full variable domain, its missing parts supplied by reference TRBV9 and TRBJ2-1, is DSGVTQTPKHLITATGQRVTLRCSPRSGDLSVYWYQQSLDQGLQFLIQYYNGEERAKGNILERFSAQQFPDLHSELNLSSLELGDSALYFCASSVGTGSYNEQFFGPGTRLTVL.

V usage is TRBV19 and J usage is TRBJ1-5, with 7 bases identical to TRBD1. CDR1 and CDR2 from the germline V gene are LNHDA and SQIVND (reference sequence). This CDR3 is built from 15 residues. Trimming cost V 7 bases and J 7 bases; bases outside gene matches: 13. The CDR3 protein is CASTSWGQFFQPQHF. The CDR3 nucleotides are TGTGCCAGTACCTCATGGGGACAGTTTTTCCAGCCCCAGCATTTT. Drawing the rest from reference TRBV19 and TRBJ1-5, the complete variable domain is DGGITQSPKYLFRKEGQNVTLSCEQNLNHDAMYWYRQDPGQGLRLIYYSQIVNDFQKGDIAEGYSVSREKKESFPLTVTSAQKNPTAFYLCASTSWGQFFQPQHFGDGTRLSIL.

This sequence joins TRBV5-1 and TRBJ2-5; 8 positions match TRBD2. Trimming removed 2 bases from V and 1 base from J; junction bases left unmatched: 7. The CDR3 runs to 16 residues. The germline CDR1 and CDR2 sequences are SGHRS and YFSETQ. DNA for the CDR3: TGCGCCAGCAGCTTTTTGCCTAGCGGGTCCCAAGAGACCCAGTACTTC. It encodes CASSFLPSGSQETQYF.

This chain links TRBV5-8 with TRBJ2-6; D gene ambiguous. This CDR3 has 15 residues. V was cut by 4 bases and J by 0 bases, with 8 bases left in between. The V gene's germline CDR1 is SGHTS and CDR2 YDEGEE. CDR3 amino acids: CASSLGGSGANVLTF. For the CDR3, the DNA is TGTGCCAGCAGCCTGGGCGGCTCTGGGGCCAACGTCCTGACTTTC.

This sequence joins TRBV4-2 and TRBJ2-3; 12 nucleotides line up with TRBD2. The V gene's germline CDR1 is LGHNA and CDR2 YNFKEQ. J was trimmed by 3 bases and V by 0 bases; bases with no gene match: 1. CDR3 length equals 16 residues. In DNA, the CDR3 is TGTGCCAGCAGCCAAGACCTAGCGGGGGGGACAGATACGCAGTATTTT. Translation gives CASSQDLAGGTDTQYF.

The V gene is TRBV6-1, the J gene TRBJ2-2; no clear D gene. Germline lookup yields CDR1 MNHNS and CDR2 SASEGT. This CDR3 comprises 13 residues. V was pared by 7 bases and J by 5 bases, with 11 bases between. The CDR3 DNA reads as TGTGCCAGCAAACCCGCAACTACCGGGGAGCTGTTTTTT. Translating it yields CASKPATTGELFF.

The V and J genes are TRBV4-1 and TRBJ2-7; 7 nucleotides agree with TRBD1. CDR1 is MGHRA and CDR2 is YSYEKL in the germline V gene. The V gene end was trimmed by 5 bases and the J gene end by 1 base; junction bases not matched to a gene: 11. CDR3 length: 16 residues. The CDR3 DNA reads as TGCGCCAGCAGCACTTCCGACTGGGACAGATCCTACGAGCAGTACTTC. Translation: CASSTSDWDRSYEQYF.

The CDR3 reads CASSPKDKVAQYF. Written as DNA, the CDR3 is TGTGCCAGCAGTCCCAAGGACAAAGTAGCGCAGTATTTT. The chain joins TRBV7-9 to TRBJ2-3; a possible D gene is TRBD1 (5 bases). The CDR3 has 13 amino acids. Germline V gene sequence: CDR1 SEHNR, CDR2 FQNEAQ (reference sequence). The ends were cut back, 6 bases at V and 10 bases at J, with 17 bases in the middle.

J is TRBJ2-1 and V is TRBV6-1, with 12 nucleotides matching TRBD2. Germline trimming cut 11 bases from V and 11 bases from J; bases unmatched to any gene: 16. The CDR3 contains 15 residues. CDR1 MNHNS and CDR2 SASEGT come from the germline V gene. Here the CDR3 reads CAGSPAPSGRGQQFF. In DNA, the CDR3 is TGTGCCGGGTCCCCGGCTCCTAGCGGGAGGGGCCAGCAGTTCTTC.

The V and J genes are TRBV7-2 and TRBJ1-6; D unclear. Deletions cut 1 base from V and 6 bases from J, with 7 bases between. CDR1 and CDR2 from the germline V gene are SGHTA and FQGNSA. The CDR3 is 14 amino acids. The CDR3 bases are TGTGCCAGCAGCTTAGTGACGGGTAATTCACCCCTCCACTTT. Protein: CASSLVTGNSPLHF.

This rearrangement joins TRBV30 to TRBJ2-1, with D maybe TRBD2 (6 bases). V lost 2 bases, J lost 7 bases, and 15 bases lay in between. The CDR3 loop spans 14 amino acids. In germline, CDR1 is GTSNPN, CDR2 SVGIG (reference sequence). CDR3: CAWSRSSVLNEQFF. The CDR3 DNA sequence: TGTGCCTGGAGTAGGTCTAGCGTCCTGAATGAGCAGTTCTTC.

V and J are TRBV11-2 and TRBJ2-7, with 7 bases aligning to TRBD1. The CDR3 extends over 16 amino acids. The V and J ends lost 0 bases and 1 base, in that order; junction bases with no gene match: 6. CDR1 and CDR2 from the germline V gene are SGHAT and FQNNGV. The CDR3 nucleotides are TGTGCCAGCAGCTTAGATTGGGACAGACTTTCCTACGAGCAGTACTTC. Translating gives CASSLDWDRLSYEQYF. The full variable domain, with the rest looked up from reference TRBV11-2 and TRBJ2-7, is EAGVAQSPRYKIIEKRQSVAFWCNPISGHATLYWYQQILGQGPKLLIQFQNNGVVDDSQLPKDRFSAERLKGVDSTLKIQPAKLEDSAVYLCASSLDWDRLSYEQYFGPGTRLTVT.

The V and J genes are TRBV21-1 and TRBJ1-5. TRBV21-1 has pseudogene status. The CDR3 length is 16 residues. The DNA of the CDR3 is TGTGCCAGCAGCAATGAGGGGGGGGGCCCCAATCAGCCCCAGCATTTT. Protein product: CASSNEGGGPNQPQHF.

J is TRBJ2-7 and V is TRBV5-1, with 8 nucleotides matching TRBD1. Germline V gene data show CDR1 as SGHRS and CDR2 as YFSETQ. The junction had 7 bases not matched to a gene; V was cut back by 4 bases and J by 4 bases. This CDR3 contains 14 residues. The CDR3 spells CASSQGQGGYEQYF. CDR3 in DNA: TGCGCCAGCAGCCAAGGACAGGGTGGATACGAGCAGTACTTC.

As for this clone: Other DNA sequences of this sample code for an identical CDR3. This rearrangement joins TRBV5-1 to TRBJ2-3; no reliable D call. Per the germline V gene, CDR1 is SGHRS and CDR2 is YFSETQ. The CDR3 totals 14 residues. V was trimmed by 0 bases and J by 0 bases, leaving 5 bases between them. CDR3 amino acids: CASSLGASTDTQYF. CDR3 in DNA: TGCGCCAGCAGCTTGGGGGCGAGCACAGATACGCAGTATTTT.

The rearrangement links TRBV19 to TRBJ2-7, with 7 bases aligning to TRBD2. This CDR3 is built from 15 residues. Germline V gives CDR1 LNHDA, CDR2 SQIVND (reference sequence). V lost 7 bases, J lost 2 bases, and 11 bases stayed unmatched. The CDR3 DNA follows: TGTGCCAGTAAAGGCGCCCCAGCGGGAACCTACGAGCAGTACTTC. This translates into CASKGAPAGTYEQYF. The full variable domain, its missing parts supplied by reference TRBV19 and TRBJ2-7, is DGGITQSPKYLFRKEGQNVTLSCEQNLNHDAMYWYRQDPGQGLRLIYYSQIVNDFQKGDIAEGYSVSREKKESFPLTVTSAQKNPTAFYLCASKGAPAGTYEQYFGPGTRLTVT.